The sequence of this TCR beta chain was determined in a study of long-term antiretroviral therapy in people with HIV. For the study at large: Sampling started about a decade before the 2015 immediate-ART recommendation. Study conclusions and caveats: ART-treated samples gained diversity yet remained below transplant donor controls. Every time point showed a repertoire led by clones expanded before ART.

Running of the v3.0 immunoSEQ assay took place at survey level. TCRdb keeps only in-frame clones here, not all; method: immunoSEQ multiplex PCR. The sample has approximately 18,000 clones, 65% to 85% seen once; the top ten hold approximately 4.5%. This clone has just one count. What it binds is unknown. The CDR3 consists of 15 residues. Germline V lookup: CDR1 SGHNT, CDR2 YYREEE (reference sequence). J gave up 7 bases and V 2 bases, and 8 bases lay outside the gene matches. The sequence was obtained from a man between 18 and 29 years old with HIV. The chain has TRBV5-4 and TRBJ2-1; 8 bases are a match to TRBD2. The sample in question was unsorted PBMCs, obtained 0.1 years before starting antiretroviral therapy. The CDR3 sequence: CASSLAGAVGNEQFF. The CDR3 DNA reads TGTGCCAGCAGCTTAGCGGGAGCCGTAGGGAATGAGCAGTTCTTC.